A selection of T cell receptor beta chains follows, all from one sample in a study of CD8+ T cells in alopecia areata. Sequenced by immunoSEQ multiplex PCR; TCRdb stores in-frame clones only, minus some. The sample yields about 200,000 clones, approximately 57% seen once. The sequenced sample was CD4+ T cells sorted from blood, obtained at week 4, from a patient treated with tofacitinib. The receptor set was obtained from a human donor with alopecia areata. Each CDR3 is given with its conserved first and last residue. A D gene is named only where the DNA matches it firmly. The listing skips clone size in some rows; elsewhere it reads once, few, many or a size class.

j_call,clone_size,cdr3_length,v_call,d_call,cdr3_aa,cdr3_nt
TRBJ1-6,.,14,TRBV5-6,TRBD1,CASSLGTGDSPLHF,TGTGCCAGCAGCTTGGGGACAGGGGATTCACCCCTCCACTTT
TRBJ2-1,many,15,TRBV7-2,.,CASSQGGGHYNEQFF,TGTGCCAGCAGCCAGGGCGGGGGCCACTACAATGAGCAGTTCTTC
TRBJ2-7,many,11,TRBV9,.,CASSVPHEQYF,TGTGCCAGCAGCGTACCCCACGAGCAGTACTTC
TRBJ2-5,few,16,TRBV14,TRBD1,CASSQETGSFQETQYF,TGTGCCAGCAGCCAAGAGACAGGGTCGTTCCAAGAGACCCAGTACTTC
TRBJ2-5,few,15,TRBV30,.,CAWSETVRTQETQYF,TGTGCCTGGAGTGAGACAGTACGGACTCAAGAGACCCAGTACTTC
TRBJ2-3,.,13,TRBV15,.,CATSRDPEDTQYF,TGTGCCACCAGCAGAGATCCTGAAGATACGCAGTATTTT
TRBJ2-2,.,15,TRBV19,TRBD1,CASRQQGTFTGELFF,TGTGCCAGTAGACAACAGGGGACGTTCACCGGGGAGCTGTTTTTT
TRBJ2-1,.,13,TRBV18,.,CATSGTQALGQFF,TGTGCCACATCCGGGACGCAAGCCTTAGGGCAGTTCTTC
TRBJ2-6,.,16,TRBV19,.,CASSILPSSGANVLTF,TGTGCCAGTAGTATCCTACCCTCCTCTGGGGCCAACGTCCTGACTTTC
TRBJ2-3,few,15,TRBV19,TRBD2,CASSIWGLATDTQYF,TGTGCCAGTAGTATTTGGGGACTAGCGACAGATACGCAGTATTTT
TRBJ2-3,.,13,TRBV25-1,.,CASSEWLTDTQYF,TGTGCCAGCAGTGAATGGCTCACAGATACGCAGTATTTT
TRBJ2-7,.,13,TRBV30,.,CAWKLQQSYEQYF,TGTGCCTGGAAGTTACAGCAATCCTACGAGCAGTACTTC
TRBJ1-1,once,13,TRBV29-1,TRBD1,CSFSGQTNTEAFF,TGCAGCTTCTCGGGACAGACGAACACTGAAGCTTTCTTT
TRBJ1-2,once,15,TRBV29-1,.,CSVPGPALDIYGYTF,TGCAGCGTCCCCGGACCAGCGCTAGATATCTATGGCTACACCTTC
TRBJ1-5,.,14,TRBV2,.,CASSENRSNQPQHF,TGTGCCAGCAGTGAGAATCGTAGCAATCAGCCCCAGCATTTT
TRBJ2-1,.,13,TRBV19,TRBD1,CASTKGQGNEQFF,TGTGCCAGTACCAAGGGACAGGGTAATGAGCAGTTCTTC
TRBJ1-5,.,11,TRBV6-6,.,CASSIGGLQHF,TGTGCCAGCAGCATCGGAGGTCTCCAGCATTTT
TRBJ2-2,.,14,TRBV29-1,TRBD2,CSVRLAHHTGELFF,TGCAGCGTAAGACTAGCTCATCACACCGGGGAGCTGTTTTTT
TRBJ1-2,.,17,TRBV23-1,.,CASSQFIRRGSYYGYTF,TGCGCCAGCAGTCAATTCATCAGGAGGGGTAGTTACTATGGCTACACCTTC
TRBJ2-1,.,13,TRBV29-1,TRBD1,CSSGDRGIWEQFF,TGCAGCTCGGGGGACAGGGGTATATGGGAGCAGTTCTTC
TRBJ2-6,many,19,TRBV7-9,TRBD1,CASSLGQGALSTGANVLTF,TGTGCCAGCAGCTTAGGACAGGGGGCGCTTTCTACTGGGGCCAACGTCCTGACTTTC
TRBJ2-1,few,14,TRBV29-1,.,CSVEGGAFYNEQFF,TGCAGCGTTGAAGGGGGGGCGTTCTACAATGAGCAGTTCTTC
TRBJ1-2,few,13,TRBV29-1,.,CSVEDPGDYGYTF,TGCAGCGTTGAAGATCCAGGGGACTATGGCTACACCTTC
TRBJ1-3,.,15,TRBV30,.,CAWSRPTGSGNTIYF,TGTGCCTGGAGTCGACCAACGGGGTCTGGAAACACCATATATTTT
TRBJ1-1,.,10,TRBV29-1,.,CSVVHEEAFF,TGCAGCGTCGTCCATGAGGAAGCTTTCTTT
TRBJ2-5,.,11,TRBV29-1,.,CSVKLWETQYF,TGCAGCGTTAAATTGTGGGAGACCCAGTACTTC
TRBJ1-1,.,13,TRBV30,.,CAWSVGLNTEAFF,TGTGCCTGGAGTGTAGGCCTCAACACTGAAGCTTTCTTT
TRBJ2-3,once,16,TRBV6-1,TRBD1,CASSDLGQASTDTQYF,TGTGCCAGCAGTGATTTGGGACAGGCTAGCACAGATACGCAGTATTTT
TRBJ1-5,.,15,TRBV7-2,TRBD1,CASSLVAGQGQPQHF,TGTGCCAGCAGCTTAGTCGCGGGACAGGGTCAGCCCCAGCATTTT
TRBJ2-7,.,12,TRBV2,TRBD1,CASRGTGYEQYF,TGTGCCAGCAGAGGGACAGGATACGAGCAGTACTTC
TRBJ2-1,few,8,TRBV12-5,.,CASGGPFF,TGTGCTAGTGGTGGGCCGTTCTTC
TRBJ2-1,.,12,TRBV25-1,.,CASSDLVGEQFF,TGTGCCAGCAGTGATTTGGTTGGAGAGCAGTTCTTC
TRBJ1-1,few,12,TRBV11-2,TRBD1,CASRETGRGAFF,TGTGCCAGCAGGGAGACAGGGAGGGGAGCTTTCTTT
TRBJ2-7,.,12,TRBV15,.,CATTSRHGEQYF,TGTGCCACCACCTCCAGGCACGGCGAGCAGTACTTC
TRBJ2-3,.,15,TRBV7-2,.,CASSQESGSTDTQYF,TGTGCCAGCAGCCAAGAAAGCGGTAGCACAGATACGCAGTATTTT
TRBJ2-4,.,16,TRBV5-1,TRBD1,CASSWGQGNAKNIQYF,TGCGCCAGCAGCTGGGGACAGGGGAACGCCAAAAACATTCAGTACTTC
TRBJ2-5,.,15,TRBV5-1,.,CASSPLRVREETQYF,TGCGCCAGCAGCCCCCTTCGTGTTCGGGAAGAGACCCAGTACTTC
TRBJ1-1,.,14,TRBV5-1,TRBD1,CASRGQDANTEAFF,TGCGCCAGCAGGGGACAGGACGCGAACACTGAAGCTTTCTTT
TRBJ1-1,few,13,TRBV7-2,.,CASSPGGNTEAFF,TGTGCCAGCAGCCCGGGGGGGAACACTGAAGCTTTCTTT
TRBJ1-1,.,17,TRBV29-1,TRBD1,CSVVKQGAGRLGTEAFF,TGCAGCGTTGTCAAACAGGGGGCAGGCCGACTGGGCACTGAAGCTTTCTTT
TRBJ1-1,.,16,TRBV13,.,CASSLGPGQSNTEAFF,TGTGCCAGCAGCTTAGGCCCCGGACAGTCGAACACTGAAGCTTTCTTT
TRBJ1-5,.,15,TRBV5-1,.,CASSPRTVGNQPQHF,TGCGCCAGCAGCCCCCGGACAGTTGGCAATCAGCCCCAGCATTTT
TRBJ2-3,.,15,TRBV5-1,TRBD2,CASSLRGLAGDTQYF,TGCGCCAGCAGCTTGAGAGGACTAGCGGGGGATACGCAGTATTTT
TRBJ1-5,.,14,TRBV30,.,CAWRGSSGNQPQHF,TGTGCTTGGAGGGGTTCAAGCGGCAATCAGCCCCAGCATTTT
TRBJ1-2,.,12,TRBV30,.,CAWSAGPQGYTF,TGTGCCTGGTCAGCGGGCCCGCAAGGCTACACCTTC
TRBJ1-1,.,12,TRBV29-1,.,CSVEGLYTEAFF,TGCAGCGTTGAAGGGCTGTACACTGAAGCTTTCTTT
TRBJ2-1,.,13,TRBV30,.,CAWSPLRWGEQFF,TGTGCCTGGAGCCCCCTGCGGTGGGGAGAGCAGTTCTTC
TRBJ1-2,once,12,TRBV2,.,CAGRGQLYGYTF,TGTGCCGGCCGTGGACAGCTCTATGGCTACACCTTC
TRBJ2-5,.,15,TRBV7-2,TRBD1,CASSLAGGAGGTQYF,TGTGCCAGCAGCTTAGCAGGGGGCGCTGGGGGGACCCAGTACTTC
TRBJ2-7,.,15,TRBV6-1,TRBD1,CASSRQGTNSYEQYF,TGTGCCAGCAGCAGACAGGGGACAAACTCCTACGAGCAGTACTTC
TRBJ2-7,.,16,TRBV14,.,CASSSGYWTPSYEQYF,TGTGCCAGCAGCAGCGGATATTGGACACCCTCCTACGAGCAGTACTTC
TRBJ2-1,few,15,TRBV2,.,CASSERRAGLDEQFF,TGTGCCAGCAGTGAAAGGAGGGCCGGGCTCGATGAGCAGTTCTTC